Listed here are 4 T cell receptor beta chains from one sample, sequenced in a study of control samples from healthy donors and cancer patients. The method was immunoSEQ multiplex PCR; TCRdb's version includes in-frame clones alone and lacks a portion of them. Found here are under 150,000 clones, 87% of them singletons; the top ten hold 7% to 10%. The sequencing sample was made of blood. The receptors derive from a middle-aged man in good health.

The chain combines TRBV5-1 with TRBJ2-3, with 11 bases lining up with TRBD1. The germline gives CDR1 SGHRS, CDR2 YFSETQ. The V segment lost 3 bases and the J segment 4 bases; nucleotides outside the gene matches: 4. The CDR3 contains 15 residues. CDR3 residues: CASSWGDRGADTQYF. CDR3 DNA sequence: TGCGCCAGCAGCTGGGGGGACAGGGGGGCAGATACGCAGTATTTT.

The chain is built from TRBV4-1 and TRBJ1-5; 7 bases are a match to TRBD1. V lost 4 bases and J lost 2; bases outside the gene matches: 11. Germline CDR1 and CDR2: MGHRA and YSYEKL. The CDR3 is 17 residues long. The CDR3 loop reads CASSLLGQPLGNQPQHF. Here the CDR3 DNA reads TGCGCCAGCAGCCTATTGGGACAGCCCCTGGGCAATCAGCCCCAGCATTTT.

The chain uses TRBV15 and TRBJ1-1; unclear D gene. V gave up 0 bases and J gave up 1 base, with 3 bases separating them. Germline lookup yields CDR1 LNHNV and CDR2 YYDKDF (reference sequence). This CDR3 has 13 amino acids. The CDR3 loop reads CATSRETNTEAFF. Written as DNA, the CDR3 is TGTGCCACCAGCAGAGAGACGAACACTGAAGCTTTCTTT.

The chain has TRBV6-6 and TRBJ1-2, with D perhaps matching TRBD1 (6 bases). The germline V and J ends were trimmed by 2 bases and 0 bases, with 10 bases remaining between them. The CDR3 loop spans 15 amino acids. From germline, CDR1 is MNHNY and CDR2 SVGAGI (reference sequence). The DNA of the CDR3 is TGTGCCAGCAGTTACGTGGCAGGGGCTAACTATGGCTACACCTTC. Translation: CASSYVAGANYGYTF.